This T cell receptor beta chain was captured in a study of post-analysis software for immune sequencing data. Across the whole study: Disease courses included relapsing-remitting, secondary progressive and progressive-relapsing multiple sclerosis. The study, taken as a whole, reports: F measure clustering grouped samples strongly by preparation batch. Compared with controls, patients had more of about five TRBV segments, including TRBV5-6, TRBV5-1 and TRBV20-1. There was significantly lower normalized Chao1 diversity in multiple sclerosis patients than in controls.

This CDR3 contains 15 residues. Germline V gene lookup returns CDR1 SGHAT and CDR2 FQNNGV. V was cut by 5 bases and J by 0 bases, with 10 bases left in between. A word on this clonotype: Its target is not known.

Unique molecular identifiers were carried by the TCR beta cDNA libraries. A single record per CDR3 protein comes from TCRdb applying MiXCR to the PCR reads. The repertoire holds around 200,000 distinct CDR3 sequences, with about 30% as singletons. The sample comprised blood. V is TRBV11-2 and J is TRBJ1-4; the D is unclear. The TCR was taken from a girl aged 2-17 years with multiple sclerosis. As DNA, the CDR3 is TGTGCCAGCAGCCCTACTGGGACAACTAATGAAAAACTGTTTTTT. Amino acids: CASSPTGTTNEKLFF.